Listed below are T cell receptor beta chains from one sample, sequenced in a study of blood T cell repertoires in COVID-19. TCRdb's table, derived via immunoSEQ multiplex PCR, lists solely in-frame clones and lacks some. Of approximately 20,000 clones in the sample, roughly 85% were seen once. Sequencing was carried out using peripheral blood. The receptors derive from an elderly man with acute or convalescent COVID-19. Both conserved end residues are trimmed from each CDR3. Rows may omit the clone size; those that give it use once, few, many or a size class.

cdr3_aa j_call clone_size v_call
ASSLRRGSSYEQY TRBJ2-7 few TRBV13
ASSGTVRETQY TRBJ2-5 - TRBV6-5
ASSSTGLLGYT TRBJ1-2 few TRBV2
ASSLVQGHGYT TRBJ1-2 - TRBV5-1
ASRRTGSEQY TRBJ2-7 - TRBV2
ASSSIGLAGDPTQY TRBJ2-3 - TRBV7-2
ASSVRDRVNNQPQH TRBJ1-5 - TRBV2
ASSLGQYNEKLF TRBJ1-4 - TRBV7-8
ASSLQDSGYT TRBJ1-2 - TRBV12-3/TRBV12-4
ASSLTGGETQY TRBJ2-5 once TRBV27
ASSQETGRGNTIY TRBJ1-3 - TRBV3-1/TRBV3-2
ASSWTTGGSNQPQH TRBJ1-5 - TRBV5-5
ASSLDHGRGTDTQY TRBJ2-3 - TRBV11-2